Each of the 27 T cell receptor beta chains below was sequenced from the same sample in a study of CD8+ T cells in alopecia areata. Sequencing relied on a cDNA template that was reverse transcribed from extracted RNA. The method was immunoSEQ multiplex PCR; TCRdb's version includes in-frame clones alone and lacks a portion of them. The sample has about 97,000 clones; about 40% are singletons. Sequencing used CD4+ T cells sorted from blood. The receptors were sampled from a human donor with alopecia areata.

For the CDR3, the DNA is TGTGCCAGCAGCCCCCGACAGGGAAGGAACACTGAAGCTTTCTTT. This translates into CASSPRQGRNTEAFF. The chain combines TRBV28 with TRBJ1-1; 7 nucleotides align to TRBD1. The V gene end was trimmed by 6 bases and the J gene end by 1 base; junction bases not matched to a gene: 8. The germline gives CDR1 MDHEN, CDR2 SYDVKM. This CDR3 spans 15 amino acids.

V and J are TRBV20-1 and TRBJ1-1; D call uncertain. The CDR3 has 9 residues. The germline V gene has CDR1 DFQATT and CDR2 SNEGSKA (reference sequence). Trimming left V 6 bases short and J 13 bases short, with 12 bases between. CDR3 loop: CSAGQSFFF. CDR3 coding DNA: TGCAGTGCCGGTCAATCTTTTTTCTTT.

The chain uses TRBV28 and TRBJ1-6; D perhaps matches TRBD1 (6 bases). CDR1 MDHEN and CDR2 SYDVKM come from the germline V gene. Trimming took off 3 bases at V and 16 bases at J, with 19 bases between the two ends. The CDR3 extends over 14 amino acids. CDR3 residues: CASSLSALVGGLHF. Here the CDR3 DNA reads TGTGCCAGCAGTTTGTCTGCACTGGTAGGGGGTCTCCACTTT.

CDR3 nucleotides: TGTGCCAGCAGCCAGGGGGACGAGCAGTACTTC. This translates into CASSQGDEQYF. The chain recombines TRBV13 with TRBJ2-7, with 7 bases identical to TRBD1. CDR3 length: 11 amino acids. Germline assignment: CDR1 PRHDT and CDR2 FYEKMQ (reference sequence). With V trimmed by 5 bases and J by 5 bases, 0 bases remained unmatched.

In this sample, this clone turned up a few times. V is TRBV7-9 and J is TRBJ1-2, with D unresolved. The V end was cut by 3 bases, the J end by 6 bases, with 11 bases between. The germline CDR1 and CDR2 sequences are SEHNR and FQNEAQ (reference sequence). The CDR3 covers 13 residues. CDR3 residues: CASSFSMGNGYTF. The CDR3 DNA sequence: TGTGCCAGCAGCTTCTCCATGGGAAATGGCTACACCTTC.

This chain joins TRBV30 and TRBJ2-1, with TRBD2 matching 11 bases. The CDR3 has 16 amino acids. The trim removed 0 bases at V and 9 bases at J, leaving 10 bases unmatched. Germline V CDR1 and CDR2: GTSNPN, SVGIG (reference sequence). CDR3 amino acids: CAWSVGVAGGQGEQFF. The DNA of the CDR3 is TGTGCCTGGAGTGTGGGAGTAGCGGGAGGGCAGGGTGAGCAGTTCTTC.

The V and J genes are TRBV2 and TRBJ2-2; D gene unclear. Trimming removed 2 bases at V and 4 bases at J, with 11 bases between. The CDR3 sequence is 15 residues long. Germline assignment: CDR1 SNHLY and CDR2 FYNNEI. The CDR3 DNA is TGTGCCAGCAGTGAAATCGCATCTGGCACCGGGGAGCTGTTTTTT. Protein product: CASSEIASGTGELFF.

The chain uses TRBV29-1 and TRBJ1-1; D gene ambiguous. Germline loops: CDR1 SQVTM, CDR2 ANQGSEA. V lost 5 bases, J lost 3 bases, and 13 bases lay in between. CDR3 size: 13 residues. CDR3 region: CSVPGLGDTEAFF. DNA of the CDR3: TGCAGCGTTCCCGGCCTGGGAGACACTGAAGCTTTCTTT.

The gene calls are TRBV6-6 and TRBJ2-7; perhaps TRBD1 as D (6 bases). Trimming removed 10 bases at V and 1 base at J, with 11 bases between. CDR3 size: 12 residues. Germline V lookup: CDR1 MNHNY, CDR2 SVGAGI (reference sequence). The CDR3 bases are TGTGCCAACCGGGACACATCCTACGAGCAGTACTTC. This sequence encodes CANRDTSYEQYF.

This clone was seen only a few times. This chain links TRBV5-1 with TRBJ2-3; 13 nucleotides match TRBD2. This CDR3 is built from 15 residues. J lost 4 bases, V lost 2 bases, and 1 base had no gene match. The germline CDR1 and CDR2 sequences are SGHRS and YFSETQ. The CDR3 loop reads CASSLLAGGPDTQYF. In DNA, the CDR3 is TGCGCCAGCAGCTTACTAGCGGGAGGGCCAGATACGCAGTATTTT.

The chain couples TRBV5-1 to TRBJ1-2; D call uncertain. The CDR3 length is 13 residues. Germline assignment: CDR1 SGHRS and CDR2 YFSETQ. V was pared by 4 bases and J by 5 bases, with 12 bases between. As DNA, the CDR3 is TGCGCCAGCAGCGCGGCGGGGATATATGGCTACACCTTC. Its translation is CASSAAGIYGYTF.

This clone was recorded a few times. CDR3 coding DNA: TGTGCCAGTTCGGGAAACTATAGAGGGAACACTGAAGCTTTCTTT. Translation: CASSGNYRGNTEAFF. V is TRBV19 and J is TRBJ1-1; unclear D gene. Germline values: CDR1 LNHDA, CDR2 SQIVND (reference sequence). CDR3 size: 15 residues. V was pared by 8 bases and J by 1 base, with 17 bases between.

V gene TRBV7-2 combines with J gene TRBJ1-1; D is possibly TRBD1 (5 bases). The germline V gene has CDR1 SGHTA and CDR2 FQGNSA. V was cut by 0 bases and J by 8 bases, with 13 bases left in between. The CDR3 is 14 amino acids. CDR3 loop: CASSLALGQSEAFF. The CDR3 DNA is TGTGCCAGCAGCTTAGCATTGGGGCAGTCAGAAGCTTTCTTT.

This clone was counted a few times. J is TRBJ2-1 and V is TRBV27, with a weak D call TRBD1 (6 bases). Germline CDR1 reads MNHEY; CDR2 reads SMNVEV (reference sequence). V was shortened by 6 bases and J by 2 bases, with 8 bases between the two germline ends. The CDR3 consists of 13 residues. The CDR3 sequence: CASRGHTYNEQFF. CDR3 in DNA: TGTGCCAGCAGGGGACATACCTACAATGAGCAGTTCTTC.

This chain connects TRBV7-9 to TRBJ2-5; maybe TRBD1 (5 bases). This CDR3 has 15 amino acids. Trimming removed 1 base at V and 0 bases at J, with 9 bases between. Germline loops: CDR1 SEHNR, CDR2 FQNEAQ (reference sequence). In nucleotides, the CDR3 is TGTGCCAGCAGCTTAGAAAACAGGTACCAAGAGACCCAGTACTTC. Protein product: CASSLENRYQETQYF.

This clone has more than one count but fewer than ten. This specimen includes other DNA sequences encoding the same CDR3. The V and J genes are TRBV18 and TRBJ2-1; the match to TRBD2 covers 8 bases. The CDR3 has 14 amino acids. Germline values: CDR1 KGHSH, CDR2 LQKENI. Trimming cost V 3 bases and J 8 bases; bases outside gene matches: 6. The CDR3 here is CASSPSGGYDEQFF. CDR3 sequence (DNA): TGTGCCAGCTCACCCAGCGGGGGTTACGATGAGCAGTTCTTC.

The chain employs TRBV29-1 and TRBJ2-7; 8 bases line up with TRBD1. Germline values: CDR1 SQVTM, CDR2 ANQGSEA. The trim removed 3 bases at V and 2 bases at J, leaving 9 bases unmatched. The CDR3 runs 15 residues. CDR3 in amino acids: CSVEFGRGPPYEQYF. In DNA, the CDR3 is TGCAGCGTTGAGTTTGGCAGGGGGCCCCCCTACGAGCAGTACTTC.

There are a few counts of this clone. The gene calls are TRBV18 and TRBJ1-4; TRBD1 might be the D (6 bases). Trimming removed 6 bases from V and 7 bases from J, with 12 bases in between. The CDR3 loop spans 13 amino acids. Germline assignment: CDR1 KGHSH and CDR2 LQKENI. The CDR3 bases are TGTGCCAGCTCCCGACAGGATCTTGAAAAACTGTTTTTT. It is translated as CASSRQDLEKLFF. Based on the CDR3 plus reference TRBV18 and TRBJ1-4, the full variable domain is NAGVMQNPRHLVRRRGQEARLRCSPMKGHSHVYWYRQLPEEGLKFMVYLQKENIIDESGMPKERFSAEFPKEGPSILRIQQVVRGDSAAYFCASSRQDLEKLFFGSGTQLSVL.

Only one count was recorded for this clone. The chain couples TRBV6-1 to TRBJ2-5; TRBD1 is a possible D gene (6 bases). This CDR3 spans 14 amino acids. Trimming removed 2 bases from V and 4 bases from J, with 11 bases in between. Germline V gene data show CDR1 as MNHNS and CDR2 as SASEGT. The CDR3 DNA sequence: TGTGCCAGCAGTGAACTCAGGGGCCCAGAGACCCAGTACTTC. Translated, it gives CASSELRGPETQYF.

The V call is TRBV6-6, the J call TRBJ2-5; unclear D gene. CDR1 MNHNY and CDR2 SVGAGI come from the germline V gene (reference sequence). The CDR3 has 11 residues. The V end was cut by 6 bases, the J end by 1 base, with 3 bases between. The CDR3 coding sequence is TGTGCCAGCAGCTCCCAAGAGACCCAGTACTTC. This encodes CASSSQETQYF.

This chain links TRBV18 with TRBJ2-5, with a tentative D call TRBD1 (5 bases). V lost 1 base to trimming and J lost 0 bases, with 6 bases between them. The germline gives CDR1 KGHSH, CDR2 LQKENI. The CDR3 is 14 amino acids. DNA for the CDR3: TGTGCCAGCTCACCACAGGGGAACCAAGAGACCCAGTACTTC. This encodes CASSPQGNQETQYF.

This clone occurred a few times. The J gene is TRBJ2-3, the V gene TRBV29-1; TRBD2 matches 10 bases. Germline assignment: CDR1 SQVTM and CDR2 ANQGSEA. V was pared by 7 bases and J by 3 bases, with 7 bases of the junction left unmatched. This CDR3 comprises 14 residues. The CDR3 here is CSDTSGVITDTQYF. The CDR3 nucleotides read TGCAGCGATACTAGCGGGGTGATTACAGATACGCAGTATTTT.

This chain connects TRBV27 to TRBJ1-5; D ambiguous. The CDR3 is 14 amino acids. Germline lookup yields CDR1 MNHEY and CDR2 SMNVEV (reference sequence). Trimming stripped 4 bases from V and 3 bases from J, with 10 bases between. The CDR3 DNA reads as TGTGCCAGCAGTTCAACAGCTGACAATCAGCCCCAGCATTTT. Translating it yields CASSSTADNQPQHF.

The chain joins TRBV28 to TRBJ2-1; TRBD2 agrees at 8 bases. Germline values: CDR1 MDHEN, CDR2 SYDVKM. The CDR3 has 17 amino acids. Trimming removed 1 base from V and 0 bases from J; junction bases left unmatched: 5. Here the CDR3 reads CASSLSGGVNSYNEQFF. For the CDR3, the DNA is TGTGCCAGCAGTTTATCCGGGGGGGTAAACTCCTACAATGAGCAGTTCTTC.

This sequence joins TRBV2 and TRBJ2-7; 7 bases align to TRBD2. CDR3 size: 13 residues. The trim removed 6 bases at V and 3 bases at J, leaving 5 bases unmatched. Germline loops: CDR1 SNHLY, CDR2 FYNNEI. The CDR3 bases are TGTGCCAGCAGCCCAGCGGGACTCTACGAGCAGTACTTC. Amino acid sequence: CASSPAGLYEQYF. The full variable domain, with the rest looked up from reference TRBV2 and TRBJ2-7, is EPEVTQTPSHQVTQMGQEVILRCVPISNHLYFYWYRQILGQKVEFLVSFYNNEISEKSEIFDDQFSVERPDGSNFTLKIRSTKLEDSAMYFCASSPAGLYEQYFGPGTRLTVT.

The chain has TRBV7-8 and TRBJ1-5, with 7 bases aligning to TRBD1. The CDR3 extends over 17 amino acids. Germline V gene lookup returns CDR1 SGHVS and CDR2 FQNEAQ. Losses at the gene ends were 5 bases for V and 1 base for J; bases not matched to a gene: 11. CDR3 sequence reads: CASSGILGTASNQPQHF. DNA for the CDR3: TGTGCCAGCAGCGGGATTCTAGGGACAGCAAGCAATCAGCCCCAGCATTTT.

This chain joins TRBV5-1 and TRBJ1-1, with D perhaps TRBD1 (5 bases). CDR1 is SGHRS and CDR2 is YFSETQ in the germline V gene. Trimming removed 2 bases at V and 4 bases at J, with 18 bases between. The CDR3 contains 16 residues. The CDR3 spells CASSLTTGTKSTEAFF. The CDR3 DNA reads TGCGCCAGCAGCTTAACAACCGGGACGAAAAGCACTGAAGCTTTCTTT.